This T cell receptor beta chain was sequenced in a study of CXCR3-negative and CXCR3-positive naive CD8 T cells (dated by TCRdb to the late 2010s). With respect to the entire study: About 150 million TRB reads were obtained in total, roughly 1.5 +/- 0.3 million reads per library. Diversity and physicochemical repertoire analyses covered 11 donors pooled from two independent experiments. The TRBV-TRBJ cluster analysis covered naive subsets from about 5 donors and memory cells from 3 donors.

Instrument used: NextSeq 550. The Human TCR Profiling Kit (MiLaboratory) was used to make UMI-labeled 5' RACE TRB cDNA libraries. cDNA synthesis used the entire amount of extracted RNA, and PCR amplification then used the entire amount of cDNA produced. The libraries were made side by side, with each library going through the same number of PCR cycles. Concerning the study's data processing: MIGEC and MiXCR extracted about 50,000 +/- 10,000 unique UMI-labeled TRB cDNA molecules per library, requiring at least two reads per UMI. On average, each library contained about 40,000 +/- 10,000 functional in-frame TRB CDR3 nucleotide clonotypes without stop codons. After downsampling to 5000 UMI-labeled TRB molecules per sample, diversity metrics, including normalized Shannon-Wiener and Chao1, were computed in VDJtools. Clonotype-size-weighted physicochemical properties of the central five CDR3 residues (interaction energy, strength, volume and Kidera factor 4) were computed in VDJtools. TCRdb reprocessed the reads, so every CDR3 protein sequence counts as one entry and DNA is not shown. For this entry, the V and J calls and clone size follow TCRdb and not the study's own pipeline. This sample's table contains under 150,000 distinct CDR3 sequences. The ten largest clonotypes hold 0.5% to 0.6% of the sample.

For every CD8+ T cell subset, under 350,000 cells were flow-sorted straight into RLT lysis buffer, and each subset was sorted in triplicate. To keep memory contaminants out, a stringent definition of naive CD8+ T cells was applied: CD45RO-CCR7+CD27+CD95-. Peripheral blood mononuclear cells were isolated from buffy coats using standard density gradient centrifugation. Naive CXCR3-negative and CXCR3-positive CD8+ T cells were flow-sorted on a FACSAria III. An RNeasy Mini Kit was used to extract total RNA from the sorted cells. Regarding this clonotype: Its specific antigen is unknown.

Study-wide findings and limitations: Because CXCR3 expression was partially decreased after cryopreservation, freshly isolated PBMCs were used for most assays. Because surface CD5, which is linked to self-reactivity in mice, was comparable between the naive subsets, TCR interaction strength was also inferred from the physicochemical properties of TRB CDR3s. Compared with CXCR3-negative naive cells, CXCR3-positive naive cells had TRB CDR3s with higher hydrophobicity (lower Kidera factor 4), lower energy, and higher strength and volume indices. Within the same donor, TRBV-TRBJ usage looked similar between naive CXCR3-negative and CXCR3-positive cells, but memory cells had distinct patterns. Comparably high repertoire diversity was found in both naive subsets, whereas much lower repertoire diversity was found in memory CD8+ T cells.

The germline V gene specifies SQVTM as CDR1 and ANQGSEA as CDR2. The CDR3 contains 13 residues, cysteine and phenylalanine counted. Only the protein is on record. The sample comprised naive CXCR3+ CD8+ T cells from blood. The cell subset or site tag for this specimen amounts to: CD45RO-CCR7+CD27+CD95- naive CD8+ T cells expressing CXCR3 (TNR3+). The chain uses TRBV29-1 and TRBJ2-7; TCRdb's D call of TRBD1 is untestable without DNA. This TCR came from a human donor in good health. Some clones in this sample may be carry-over from other donors' samples. CDR3 region: CSVAGQGTYEQYF.